Listed here are 10 T cell receptor beta chains from one sample, sequenced in a study of blood T cell repertoires in COVID-19. This table comes from immunoSEQ multiplex PCR, and its TCRdb copy is limited to in-frame clones, with some not included. The sample holds about 68,000 clones, 80% to 90% seen once. Sequencing was done on a sample of peripheral blood. The receptors were gathered from a woman aged 60 to 75 with acute or convalescent COVID-19.

This sequence joins TRBV5-6 and TRBJ1-2, with 7 bases that match TRBD1. Germline V gene sequence: CDR1 SGHDT, CDR2 YYEEEE. J gave up 4 bases and V 5 bases, and 11 bases lay outside the gene matches. CDR3 size: 15 residues. The chain's CDR3 is CASRGQGTVSYGYTF. CDR3 nucleotides: TGTGCCAGCAGGGGCCAAGGGACAGTATCCTATGGCTACACCTTC.

The chain couples TRBV14 to TRBJ2-7; 7 bases map to TRBD1. The CDR3 has 14 amino acids. Germline CDR1 reads SGHDN; CDR2 reads FVKESK. The V segment lost 5 bases and the J segment 1 base; nucleotides outside the gene matches: 5. CDR3 in amino acids: CASSWDSRSYEQYF. CDR3 sequence (DNA): TGTGCCAGCAGCTGGGACAGCCGATCCTACGAGCAGTACTTC.

The chain has TRBV11-2 and TRBJ2-1, with 7 bases matching TRBD2. Germline V CDR1 and CDR2: SGHAT, FQNNGV. This CDR3 comprises 16 residues. The ends lost 3 bases at V and 11 bases at J; junction bases unmatched: 16. This chain's CDR3 is CASSFVRGSPGKKQFF. In DNA form, the CDR3 reads TGTGCCAGCAGCTTTGTGCGGGGGAGCCCTGGGAAGAAGCAGTTCTTC.

Only one count was recorded for this clone. This rearrangement joins TRBV28 to TRBJ2-7, with TRBD1 matching over 11 bases. Per the germline V gene, CDR1 is MDHEN and CDR2 is SYDVKM. The CDR3 is 17 amino acids. J lost 3 bases, V lost 2 bases, and 9 bases had no gene match. The DNA for the CDR3 is TGTGCCAGCAGTTTACGTAGTTGGACAGGGGGCGTCTACGAGCAGTACTTC. Protein sequence: CASSLRSWTGGVYEQYF.

The chain links TRBV30 to TRBJ1-3, with a possible D match to TRBD1 (5 bases). Germline V gene data show CDR1 as GTSNPN and CDR2 as SVGIG (reference sequence). V lost 4 bases, J lost 2 bases, and 9 bases lay in between. The CDR3 is 13 amino acids. The CDR3, as DNA: TGTGCCTGGATGTCAGGGCCTGGAAACACCATATATTTT. Translated: CAWMSGPGNTIYF.

The rearrangement uses TRBV19 and TRBJ1-1; TRBD1 matches 8 bases. The germline CDR1 and CDR2 sequences are LNHDA and SQIVND (reference sequence). V lost 4 bases to trimming and J lost 3 bases; unmatched junction nucleotides: 7. This CDR3 region has 15 residues. The CDR3 sequence is CASSTYRGKHTEAFF. DNA of the CDR3: TGTGCCAGTAGTACTTACAGGGGGAAGCACACTGAAGCTTTCTTT.

The chain combines TRBV7-2 with TRBJ1-5; tentatively, D is TRBD1 (5 bases). V was trimmed by 1 base and J by 7 bases, leaving 17 bases between them. The CDR3 sequence is 16 residues long. Germline V lookup: CDR1 SGHTA, CDR2 FQGNSA. The chain's CDR3 is CASSLEKGLRGQPQHF. The CDR3 DNA follows: TGTGCCAGCAGCTTAGAGAAAGGACTTCGGGGGCAGCCCCAGCATTTT. Looking up the rest from reference TRBV7-2 and TRBJ1-5 gives the full variable domain: GAGVSQSPSNKVTEKGKDVELRCDPISGHTALYWYRQSLGQGLEFLIYFQGNSAPDKSGLPSDRFSAERTGGSVSTLTIQRTQQEDSAVYLCASSLEKGLRGQPQHFGDGTRLSIL.

In DNA form, the CDR3 reads TGTGCCAGCAGCGACGGACAGGGTATTTCTGACTATGGCTACACCTTC. As protein: CASSDGQGISDYGYTF. The chain combines TRBV3-1 (or the pseudogene TRBV3-2) with TRBJ1-2; 8 positions agree with TRBD1. V shed 5 bases and J 3 bases; nucleotides not matched to a gene: 11. This CDR3 is built from 16 residues. Germline-derived CDR1 and CDR2 are LGHDT and YNNKEL (reference sequence).

This chain joins TRBV7-3 and TRBJ2-3; weak D call: TRBD2 (6 bases). CDR1 and CDR2 from the germline V gene are SGHTA and FQGTGA. V lost 2 bases and J 0 bases, leaving 9 bases between the germline ends. This CDR3 contains 15 residues. Here the CDR3 reads CASSLLAYSTDTQYF. The CDR3 DNA reads TGTGCCAGCAGCTTACTAGCGTATAGCACAGATACGCAGTATTTT.

The V gene is TRBV6-5, the J gene TRBJ1-5, with D possibly TRBD1 on 5 matching bases. Germline V gene lookup returns CDR1 MNHEY and CDR2 SVGAGI. Between the trimmed V and J ends, which lost 6 bases and 2 bases, there was a span of 14 bases. The CDR3 covers 15 residues. DNA of the CDR3: TGTGCCAGCAGGATGGGGGGAGATGGCAATCAGCCCCAGCATTTT. This sequence encodes CASRMGGDGNQPQHF.